The 10 T cell receptor beta chains reported below all come from one sample, sequenced in a study of cytomegalovirus exposure and HLA in healthy donors. A multiplex PCR was run with 60 Vbeta primers and 13 Jbeta primers. Data came from immunoSEQ multiplex PCR; TCRdb stores just in-frame clones and leaves some out. Of approximately 100,000 clones listed, approximately 81% are singletons. Sequenced material: PBMCs. The origin of the receptors is a woman in her forties in good health and CMV-seropositive.

The rearrangement links TRBV4-1 to TRBJ2-5, with 13 bases aligning to TRBD2. V lost 4 bases, J lost 5 bases, and 7 bases stayed unmatched. The CDR3 sequence is 16 residues long. Germline V gives CDR1 MGHRA, CDR2 YSYEKL. In DNA form, the CDR3 reads TGCGCCAGCAGCCGGGCACTAGCGGGAGGGGGGGAGACCCAGTACTTC. It specifies CASSRALAGGGETQYF.

The V call is TRBV4-1, the J call TRBJ2-6; a possible D gene is TRBD2 (5 bases). This CDR3 is 19 amino acids long. The germline V gene encodes CDR1 MGHRA and CDR2 YSYEKL. Deletions cut 3 bases from V and 1 base from J, with 19 bases between. The CDR3 nucleotides read TGCGCCAGCAGCCACCAAATACTAGGGTTGGGTTCTGGGGCCAACGTCCTGACTTTC. It is translated as CASSHQILGLGSGANVLTF.

The sample holds one count of this clone. The V gene is TRBV18, the J gene TRBJ2-3; 8 bases are shared with TRBD2. Germline V gives CDR1 KGHSH, CDR2 LQKENI. The CDR3 spans 16 residues. V shed 0 bases and J 5 bases; nucleotides not matched to a gene: 7. DNA for the CDR3: TGTGCCAGCTCACCACCTAGCGGGAACTGGGGAGATACGCAGTATTTT. It encodes CASSPPSGNWGDTQYF.

This chain links TRBV9 with TRBJ1-1; a weak D match, TRBD1 (6 bases). Germline CDR1 is SGDLS and CDR2 is YYNGEE. This CDR3 contains 15 residues. V was pared by 2 bases and J by 10 bases, with 21 bases between. Here the CDR3 DNA reads TGTGCCAGCAGCGTCGGTGTAGGACAGTCCTCAAGAGCTTTCTTT. Translation: CASSVGVGQSSRAFF. Using reference TRBV9 and TRBJ1-1 for the parts outside the CDR3, the full variable domain is DSGVTQTPKHLITATGQRVTLRCSPRSGDLSVYWYQQSLDQGLQFLIQYYNGEERAKGNILERFSAQQFPDLHSELNLSSLELGDSALYFCASSVGVGQSSRAFFGQGTRLTVV.

The chain links TRBV5-1 to TRBJ1-2, with TRBD1 matching 10 bases. Germline assignment: CDR1 SGHRS and CDR2 YFSETQ. Losses at the gene ends were 4 bases for V and 4 bases for J; bases not matched to a gene: 7. The length of the CDR3 is 15 residues. CDR3 loop: CASSTGTGDGYGYTF. For the CDR3, the DNA is TGCGCCAGCAGCACGGGGACAGGGGATGGCTATGGCTACACCTTC. Full variable domain (outside the CDR3, taken from reference TRBV5-1 and TRBJ1-2): KAGVTQTPRYLIKTRGQQVTLSCSPISGHRSVSWYQQTPGQGLQFLFEYFSETQRNKGNFPGRFSGRQFSNSRSEMNVSTLELGDSALYLCASSTGTGDGYGYTFGSGTRLTVV.

The rearrangement links TRBV11-2 to TRBJ1-2; D may be TRBD1 (5 bases). From germline, CDR1 is SGHAT and CDR2 FQNNGV. There are 15 residues in the CDR3. The V end was cut by 5 bases, the J end by 4 bases, with 17 bases between. The CDR3 sequence is CASSPAGGKVYGYTF. CDR3 bases: TGTGCCAGCAGCCCTGCCGGGGGGAAGGTCTATGGCTACACCTTC.

The J gene is TRBJ2-5, the V gene TRBV9; TRBD1 matches 7 bases. V lost 0 bases and J lost 5; bases outside the gene matches: 7. This CDR3 has 15 residues. Looked up from germline, CDR1 is SGDLS and CDR2 is YYNGEE. CDR3 in DNA: TGTGCCAGCAGCGTAGGACAGGGAGACGCGGAGACCCAGTACTTC. This encodes CASSVGQGDAETQYF. The complete variable domain, with remaining parts taken from reference TRBV9 and TRBJ2-5, reads DSGVTQTPKHLITATGQRVTLRCSPRSGDLSVYWYQQSLDQGLQFLIQYYNGEERAKGNILERFSAQQFPDLHSELNLSSLELGDSALYFCASSVGQGDAETQYFGPGTRLLVL.

The CDR3 loop reads CASSQEQVLFTDTQYF. In DNA form, the CDR3 reads TGCGCCAGCAGCCAAGAGCAGGTTCTTTTCACAGATACGCAGTATTTT. V is TRBV4-1 and J is TRBJ2-3; D remains ambiguous. Trimming cost V 0 bases and J 2 bases, with 12 bases left between them. Germline lookup yields CDR1 MGHRA and CDR2 YSYEKL. The CDR3 sequence is 16 residues long.

This chain links TRBV28 with TRBJ2-5; the D is unclear. Gene TRBJ2-7 matches the end of the DNA better, so the J call may be wrong. CDR1 is MDHEN and CDR2 is SYDVKM in the germline V gene. This CDR3 has 11 residues. This CDR3 reads CASSNTYEQYF. The CDR3 bases are TGTGCCAGCAGTAATACCTACGAGCAGTACTTC.

The chain combines TRBV19 with TRBJ1-1; 7 bases match TRBD1. Looked up from germline, CDR1 is LNHDA and CDR2 is SQIVND (reference sequence). J lost 10 bases, V lost 7 bases, and 6 bases had no gene match. The length of the CDR3 is 11 residues. The CDR3 DNA is TGTGCCAGTACCCGGGACAGAATAGCTTTCTTT. This encodes CASTRDRIAFF.